These 30 T cell receptor beta chains came from one sample sequenced in a study of Ad26.COV2.S vaccination and SARS-CoV-2 variants. Clones were read by immunoSEQ multiplex PCR, and TCRdb kept only the in-frame ones, dropping some. The sample has about 94,000 clones; approximately 81% are singletons. The source material was peripheral blood, sampled after recovery from COVID-19. All receptors derive from a human donor who had recovered from COVID-19.

The CDR3 DNA follows: TGTGCCAGCAGTCAAAGACAGGGAGGTGGCTACACCTTC. Residues: CASSQRQGGGYTF. V gene TRBV6-5 combines with J gene TRBJ1-2; 7 bases are a match to TRBD1. V shed 5 bases and J 7 bases; nucleotides not matched to a gene: 7. Germline V gene data show CDR1 as MNHEY and CDR2 as SVGAGI. This CDR3 spans 13 amino acids.

V is TRBV7-2 and J is TRBJ2-2; D perhaps matches TRBD2 (5 bases). Trimming took off 1 base at V and 4 bases at J, with 13 bases between the two ends. Germline values: CDR1 SGHTA, CDR2 FQGNSA. This CDR3 comprises 16 residues. Here the CDR3 reads CASSLVASSTTGELFF. In DNA form, the CDR3 reads TGTGCCAGCAGCTTAGTTGCTAGCTCGACCACCGGGGAGCTGTTTTTT.

This chain uses TRBV3-1 (or the pseudogene TRBV3-2) with TRBJ2-3, with TRBD2 as a possible D gene (6 bases). The CDR3 has 15 residues. The germline CDR1 and CDR2 sequences are LGHDT and YNNKEL (reference sequence). Deletions cut 1 base from V and 4 bases from J, with 12 bases between. CDR3 amino acids: CASSQAGSGADTQYF. The CDR3 bases are TGTGCCAGCAGCCAAGCGGGGTCGGGGGCAGATACGCAGTATTTT.

This chain uses TRBV4-1 with TRBJ1-2, with D uncertain. V dropped 4 bases and J dropped 4 bases, with 10 bases sitting between them. Germline V gene lookup returns CDR1 MGHRA and CDR2 YSYEKL. There are 13 residues in the CDR3. CDR3 loop: CASSPKLSYGYTF. The CDR3 DNA is TGCGCCAGCAGCCCCAAGTTAAGCTATGGCTACACCTTC.

This chain links TRBV11-2 with TRBJ1-2; D is unclear. V gave up 2 bases and J gave up 0 bases, with 4 bases separating them. The length of the CDR3 is 13 residues. Germline lookup yields CDR1 SGHAT and CDR2 FQNNGV. CDR3 protein: CASSLPPNYGYTF. CDR3 DNA: TGTGCCAGCAGCTTACCTCCTAACTATGGCTACACCTTC. The full variable domain, with the rest looked up from reference TRBV11-2 and TRBJ1-2, is EAGVAQSPRYKIIEKRQSVAFWCNPISGHATLYWYQQILGQGPKLLIQFQNNGVVDDSQLPKDRFSAERLKGVDSTLKIQPAKLEDSAVYLCASSLPPNYGYTFGSGTRLTVV.

This clone showed up just a few times. The V call is TRBV6-6, the J call TRBJ1-5; 7 bases match TRBD1. This CDR3 is 16 amino acids long. Germline CDR1 is MNHNY and CDR2 is SVGAGI (reference sequence). Trimming took 6 bases from V and 3 from J; bases not matched to a gene: 11. The CDR3 reads CASSRDRDSHNQPQHF. CDR3 coding DNA: TGTGCCAGCAGCCGCGATCGGGACAGCCACAATCAGCCCCAGCATTTT.

The V call is TRBV5-4, the J call TRBJ2-5; maybe TRBD2 (6 bases). CDR1 is SGHNT, CDR2 YYREEE, per germline (reference sequence). Between the trimmed V and J ends, which lost 3 bases and 1 base, there was a span of 13 bases. This CDR3 contains 15 residues. In nucleotides, the CDR3 is TGTGCCAGCAGCTCCGGGAGTTTGGGCCAAGAGACCCAGTACTTC. Its translation is CASSSGSLGQETQYF.

The rearrangement uses TRBV5-1 and TRBJ2-2; 16 nucleotides agree with TRBD2. V was clipped by 4 bases and J by 1 base; unmatched bases: 7. This CDR3 is built from 19 residues. CDR1 and CDR2 (germline): SGHRS, YFSETQ. The CDR3: CASSMRGTSGRVNTGELFF. The DNA of the CDR3 is TGCGCCAGCAGCATGCGAGGGACTAGCGGGAGGGTGAACACCGGGGAGCTGTTTTTT. Combining the CDR3 with reference TRBV5-1 and TRBJ2-2 gives the whole variable domain KAGVTQTPRYLIKTRGQQVTLSCSPISGHRSVSWYQQTPGQGLQFLFEYFSETQRNKGNFPGRFSGRQFSNSRSEMNVSTLELGDSALYLCASSMRGTSGRVNTGELFFGEGSRLTVL.

V is TRBV4-2 and J is TRBJ2-2, with 9 nucleotides matching TRBD1. This CDR3 is built from 17 residues. The trim removed 6 bases at V and 7 bases at J, leaving 15 bases unmatched. Germline CDR1 and CDR2: LGHNA and YNFKEQ. This CDR3 reads CASRVVRQGGALGELFF. The CDR3 DNA follows: TGTGCCAGCAGAGTAGTGCGACAGGGGGGAGCCCTCGGGGAGCTGTTTTTT.

The gene calls are TRBV6-4 and TRBJ2-5; 12 bases line up with TRBD2. The length of the CDR3 is 16 residues. Trimming cost V 6 bases and J 2 bases; bases outside gene matches: 7. CDR1 and CDR2 from the germline V gene are MRHNA and SNTAGT. The CDR3 region has the DNA TGTGCCAGCAGCAGACTAGCGGGAGAGACTCAAGAGACCCAGTACTTC. Amino acids: CASSRLAGETQETQYF.

This sequence joins TRBV10-3 and TRBJ1-5; TRBD1 matches 7 bases. The CDR3 has 16 residues. Trimming took 10 bases from V and 0 from J; bases not matched to a gene: 12. The germline CDR1 and CDR2 sequences are ENHRY and SYGVKD. The CDR3 region is CATRTGTAYSNQPQHF. The CDR3 DNA reads as TGTGCCACAAGAACCGGGACAGCATATAGCAATCAGCCCCAGCATTTT.

The V gene is TRBV15, the J gene TRBJ2-2; the D is unclear. This CDR3 has 16 residues. Germline CDR1 and CDR2: LNHNV and YYDKDF (reference sequence). Trimming took off 0 bases at V and 0 bases at J, with 8 bases between the two ends. The DNA for the CDR3 is TGTGCCACCAGCAGAGATCGGGCGGCGAACACCGGGGAGCTGTTTTTT. As protein: CATSRDRAANTGELFF.

In its sample, this clone was seen a few times. This chain uses TRBV12-5 with TRBJ1-3; tentatively, D is TRBD1 (5 bases). With 1 base removed from V and 6 bases from J, the gap between germline ends came to 10 bases. Germline lookup yields CDR1 LGHNT and CDR2 FRNRAP. This CDR3 region has 14 residues. The CDR3, as DNA: TGTGCTAGTGGTTTGGACGGGGGAGAAAACACCATATATTTT. This encodes CASGLDGGENTIYF.

The V gene is TRBV14, the J gene TRBJ1-1, with 8 bases fitting TRBD1. Germline CDR1 is SGHDN and CDR2 is FVKESK. V was pared by 1 base and J by 4 bases, with 8 bases of the junction left unmatched. This CDR3 comprises 16 residues. The chain's CDR3 is CASSQGRGLSGTEAFF. Written as DNA, the CDR3 is TGTGCCAGCAGCCAAGGCAGGGGGCTCTCGGGCACTGAAGCTTTCTTT.

The chain couples TRBV23-1 to TRBJ1-1, with D tentatively TRBD1 (5 bases). TRBV23-1 is annotated as an ORF whose role is uncertain. V was pared by 7 bases and J by 7 bases, with 16 bases between. The CDR3 is made up of 13 amino acids. CDR3 coding DNA: TGCGCCAGCAAAAACTCGTCCAGGGTTGAAGCTTTCTTT. Translating gives CASKNSSRVEAFF.

This chain connects TRBV5-6 to TRBJ2-1; D is unresolved. Germline V lookup: CDR1 SGHDT, CDR2 YYEEEE. The CDR3 consists of 13 residues. Trimming stripped 2 bases from V and 6 bases from J, with 9 bases between. DNA of the CDR3: TGTGCCAGCAGCTTCATCAAAGGCAATGAGCAGTTCTTC. Its protein product is CASSFIKGNEQFF.

This chain connects TRBV2 to TRBJ2-5; D remains ambiguous. Germline V lookup: CDR1 SNHLY, CDR2 FYNNEI. Trimming left V 1 base short and J 7 bases short, with 10 bases between. The CDR3 spans 13 residues. CDR3: CASSEGAPGTQYF. As DNA, the CDR3 is TGTGCCAGCAGTGAAGGGGCCCCGGGGACCCAGTACTTC.

This clone was picked up a small number of times. The rearrangement links TRBV5-1 to TRBJ2-6, with D unresolved. CDR3 length: 15 amino acids. In germline, CDR1 is SGHRS, CDR2 YFSETQ. Trimming left V 2 bases short and J 4 bases short, with 10 bases between. CDR3 DNA sequence: TGCGCCAGCAGCTTAATCCCGGCGGGGGCCAACGTCCTGACTTTC. Encoded protein: CASSLIPAGANVLTF. Using reference TRBV5-1 and TRBJ2-6 for the parts outside the CDR3, the full variable domain is KAGVTQTPRYLIKTRGQQVTLSCSPISGHRSVSWYQQTPGQGLQFLFEYFSETQRNKGNFPGRFSGRQFSNSRSEMNVSTLELGDSALYLCASSLIPAGANVLTFGAGSRLTVL.

V gene TRBV7-8 combines with J gene TRBJ2-7; 10 bases are shared with TRBD2. CDR1 and CDR2 from the germline V gene are SGHVS and FQNEAQ. The CDR3 consists of 14 residues. V shed 5 bases and J 2 bases; nucleotides not matched to a gene: 3. The chain's CDR3 is CASSAGTSAYEQYF. CDR3 DNA: TGTGCCAGCAGCGCCGGGACTAGCGCCTACGAGCAGTACTTC.

This clone was counted once. The chain joins TRBV2 to TRBJ1-1; D uncertain. Germline CDR1 SNHLY, CDR2 FYNNEI. V lost 6 bases and J lost 8, with 22 bases in between. The length of the CDR3 is 15 residues. Here the CDR3 DNA reads TGTGCCAGCAGCGGAGCCCTTACAAGTTTATCCGAAGCTTTCTTT. Its protein is CASSGALTSLSEAFF.

The V call is TRBV2, the J call TRBJ2-7, with 8 bases aligning to TRBD2. With V trimmed by 3 bases and J by 2 bases, 6 bases remained unmatched. This CDR3 has 15 amino acids. Germline V lookup: CDR1 SNHLY, CDR2 FYNNEI. CDR3 DNA sequence: TGTGCCAGCAGTGATTGGCTAGCGGGCACCTACGAGCAGTACTTC. It yields the protein CASSDWLAGTYEQYF.

The chain carries TRBV27 and TRBJ2-1, with D perhaps matching TRBD1 or TRBD2 (5 bases each). Trimming removed 4 bases at V and 7 bases at J, with 14 bases between. Germline CDR1 is MNHEY and CDR2 is SMNVEV (reference sequence). The CDR3 extends over 14 amino acids. The CDR3 DNA is TGTGCCAGCAGTTGGGGGAGTTCCTCTAATGAGCAGTTCTTC. Residues: CASSWGSSSNEQFF.

V and J are TRBV5-1 and TRBJ2-5; 14 bases fit TRBD2. CDR3 length equals 16 residues. From germline, CDR1 is SGHRS and CDR2 YFSETQ. V lost 0 bases to trimming and J lost 4 bases; unmatched junction nucleotides: 2. The CDR3 DNA reads TGCGCCAGCAGCTTGGGACTAGCGGGAGGGGGAGAGACCCAGTACTTC. Translation gives CASSLGLAGGGETQYF.

The rearrangement links TRBV7-2 to TRBJ2-7; D not certain. This CDR3 is built from 12 residues. Germline V gene lookup returns CDR1 SGHTA and CDR2 FQGNSA. V lost 1 base and J 3 bases, leaving 4 bases between the germline ends. The CDR3 loop is CASSLVFYEQYF. The CDR3 nucleotides read TGTGCCAGCAGCTTAGTCTTCTACGAGCAGTACTTC.

The chain employs TRBV10-3 and TRBJ1-1; D not resolved. Germline CDR1 is ENHRY and CDR2 is SYGVKD. Trimming cost V 7 bases and J 0 bases, with 9 bases left between them. The CDR3 has 13 residues. The CDR3 region is CAINGGVNTEAFF. Here the CDR3 DNA reads TGTGCCATCAATGGCGGGGTGAACACTGAAGCTTTCTTT.

The V call is TRBV7-3, the J call TRBJ1-4, with TRBD1 as a possible D gene (5 bases). Germline values: CDR1 SGHTA, CDR2 FQGTGA. Trimming removed 5 bases at V and 6 bases at J, with 28 bases between. CDR3 size: 19 residues. CDR3 DNA sequence: TGTGCCAGCAGCCTACGAAAAAGACGGGGGGTCGTTCTCCATGAAAAACTGTTTTTT. Its translation is CASSLRKRRGVVLHEKLFF. Complete variable domain (other parts from reference TRBV7-3 and TRBJ1-4): GAGVSQTPSNKVTEKGKYVELRCDPISGHTALYWYRQSLGQGPEFLIYFQGTGAADDSGLPNDRFFAVRPEGSVSTLKIQRTERGDSAVYLCASSLRKRRGVVLHEKLFFGSGTQLSVL.

The chain recombines TRBV5-4 with TRBJ1-3; 7 positions match TRBD1. In germline, CDR1 is SGHNT, CDR2 YYREEE (reference sequence). V dropped 4 bases and J dropped 0; count of bases not matched to a gene: 10. The CDR3 runs to 17 residues. CDR3 region: CASSGSGTADSGNTIYF. The CDR3 DNA reads TGTGCCAGCAGCGGAAGTGGGACAGCGGACTCTGGAAACACCATATATTTT.

This rearrangement joins TRBV6-5 to TRBJ1-2; 7 bases are a match to TRBD1. The trim removed 7 bases at V and 5 bases at J, leaving 4 bases unmatched. From germline, CDR1 is MNHEY and CDR2 SVGAGI. The CDR3 is made up of 12 amino acids. As DNA, the CDR3 is TGTGCCAGCACTTCACAGGGGTATGGCTACACCTTC. Its translation is CASTSQGYGYTF.

The chain couples TRBV19 to TRBJ2-7; D is perhaps TRBD2 (6 bases). Per germline, CDR1 LNHDA and CDR2 SQIVND (reference sequence). The length of the CDR3 is 13 residues. Trimming removed 5 bases at V and 4 bases at J, with 12 bases between. CDR3 amino acids: CASSRSRGYEQYF. The CDR3 DNA reads TGTGCCAGTAGTCGCTCACGGGGGTACGAGCAGTACTTC. Based on the CDR3 plus reference TRBV19 and TRBJ2-7, the full variable domain is DGGITQSPKYLFRKEGQNVTLSCEQNLNHDAMYWYRQDPGQGLRLIYYSQIVNDFQKGDIAEGYSVSREKKESFPLTVTSAQKNPTAFYLCASSRSRGYEQYFGPGTRLTVT.

The CDR3 protein is CASSQETGFEQFF. CDR3 DNA: TGCGCCAGCAGCCAAGAGACAGGGTTCGAGCAGTTCTTC. V gene TRBV4-3 combines with J gene TRBJ2-1; 7 nucleotides line up with TRBD1. The CDR3 has 13 amino acids. The ends lost 0 bases at V and 10 bases at J; junction bases unmatched: 3. The germline gives CDR1 LGHNA, CDR2 YSLEER.